This T cell receptor (beta chain) was obtained from a study of blood T cell repertoires in COVID-19. Turning to the study itself: Samples taken during acute and convalescent COVID-19 were collected in the United States, Italy and Spain. Sample material is recorded as cDNA or gDNA derived from T cells, B-cell-depleted T cells, or PBMCs.

Original processing notes: Quantification of nucleated cells was approximated via reference gene primer amplification. Clones were read by immunoSEQ multiplex PCR, and TCRdb kept only the in-frame ones, dropping some. The V and J calls and clone size come from that table; D and trimming were worked out from the DNA. The sample contains under 45,000 clones, 80% to 90% of which appear only once. The CDR3 has 17 residues. Germline V gene data show CDR1 as MDHEN and CDR2 as SYDVKM. V gave up 5 bases and J gave up 1 base, with 18 bases separating them. This sequence joins TRBV28 and TRBJ2-4, with TRBD1 as a possible D gene (5 bases). Sequenced: peripheral blood. This TCR was recovered from a man in his forties or fifties with active COVID-19. This chain's CDR3 is CASSPDIYYPAKNIQYF. The CDR3 DNA is TGTGCCAGCAGTCCGGACATTTACTACCCGGCCAAAAACATTCAGTACTTC.